This T cell receptor (beta chain) was sequenced during a study of brain T cells in children with intractable seizures. The CDR3 length is 15 residues. In germline, CDR1 is WSHSY, CDR2 SAAADI. Trimming at V came to 8 bases and at J to 4 bases, leaving 7 bases not matched to a gene. Sequencing used immunoSEQ multiplex PCR; TCRdb keeps in-frame clones, though not all of them. In the table there are about 80,000 clones, under 95% of which are singletons. The clonotype was recovered from a girl aged 2-15 years with Rasmussen encephalitis and intractable seizures. This chain uses TRBV10-2 with TRBJ2-3, with 12 bases that match TRBD2. Material: peripheral blood, obtained at surgery. This CDR3 reads CASGPTSGGSDTQYF. The CDR3 DNA reads TGCGCCAGCGGTCCCACTAGCGGGGGGTCAGATACGCAGTATTTT.